This T cell receptor beta chain was identified in a study of CD8+ T cells in alopecia areata. Overall study: Dosing spanned 6 to 18 months on tofacitinib, then 6 months off drug. Study results and caveats: Mice showed clearer TCR sharing than patients did, a gap that was possibly HLA-related. Persistence of many expanded lesional clones was seen in scalp and blood during tofacitinib.

As to this clone: Its antigen is not known.

Per germline, CDR1 MGHRA and CDR2 YSYEKL. V lost 3 bases and J 6 bases, leaving 9 bases between the germline ends. CDR3 length: 12 amino acids. Reverse transcription of extracted RNA yielded cDNA, which provided the sequencing template. Only in-frame clones appear in the TCRdb table, and some are missing; sequencing was by immunoSEQ multiplex PCR. This sample has over 80,000 clones, with around 40% found just once. Treatment indicated: oral pan-JAK inhibitor, 5-10 mg twice daily. This TCR was recovered from a human donor with alopecia areata. The specimen was CD8+ T cells sorted from blood, collected at week 24, from a patient treated with tofacitinib. The J gene is TRBJ2-7, the V gene TRBV4-1, with D possibly being TRBD2 (6 bases). CDR3 DNA sequence: TGCGCCAGCAGCCATGGAGGGAGCGAGCAGTACTTC. Its protein is CASSHGGSEQYF.